Shown below are 13 T cell receptor beta chains from a single sample sequenced in a study of T cell repertoires in cytomegalovirus infection. From the reads, TCRdb called clonotypes with MiXCR, one entry per CDR3 protein. The top ten hold roughly 11% of the sample, which has more than 150,000 distinct CDR3 sequences, roughly a quarter seen once. The sequenced sample consisted of PBMCs. These receptors all stem from a human donor in good health (CMV status not recorded). Some clones in this sample may be carry-over from other donors' samples.

This clonotype was detected ten times or more. The chain recombines TRBV4-2 with TRBJ1-2; D may be TRBD1 (6 bases). The CDR3 totals 17 residues. CDR1 LGHNA and CDR2 YNFKEQ come from the germline V gene. V was trimmed by 0 bases and J by 2 bases, leaving 16 bases between them. CDR3 residues: CASSQDSVGTGNYGYTF. The CDR3 coding sequence is TGTGCCAGCAGCCAAGATTCGGTGGGAACAGGGAACTATGGCTACACCTTC.

The genes are TRBV7-3 and TRBJ2-5; 10 nucleotides agree with TRBD2. V was pared by 5 bases and J by 4 bases, with 10 bases of the junction left unmatched. Germline lookup yields CDR1 SGHTA and CDR2 FQGTGA. The CDR3 length is 16 residues. CDR3 sequence (DNA): TGTGCCAGCAGCACTACCATTAGCGGGGGGCCAGAGACCCAGTACTTC. Its translation is CASSTTISGGPETQYF.

Only a few counts were recorded for this clonotype. The rearrangement links TRBV5-1 to TRBJ1-1, with TRBD1 matching over 10 bases. Germline CDR1 SGHRS, CDR2 YFSETQ. J lost 7 bases, V lost 0 bases, and 6 bases had no gene match. CDR3 length equals 15 residues. This CDR3 is CASSLGDRGRGEAFF. The CDR3 DNA reads as TGCGCCAGCAGCTTGGGGGACAGGGGCCGGGGTGAAGCTTTCTTT.

The sample holds a few counts of this clonotype. No conserved phenylalanine or tryptophan ends this CDR3, so it is likely a read error. The chain is built from TRBV6-6 and TRBJ1-5; tentative D call: TRBD1 (5 bases). The CDR3 has 13 amino acids. V dropped 6 bases and J dropped 6 bases, with 12 bases sitting between them. From germline, CDR1 is MNHNY and CDR2 SVGAGI (reference sequence). CDR3 protein: CASSFRQSQPQHL. The CDR3 nucleotides read TGTGCCAGCAGCTTTCGACAGAGTCAGCCCCAGCATCTT.

This clonotype was seen a handful of times. CDR3 in DNA: TGTGCCACCGGTAGCGGGGGAAACAATGAGCAGTTCTTC. Its translation: CATGSGGNNEQFF. The rearrangement links TRBV15 to TRBJ2-1, with 9 bases matching TRBD2. The CDR3 has 13 amino acids. J gave up 5 bases and V 8 bases, and 4 bases lay outside the gene matches. The germline V gene has CDR1 LNHNV and CDR2 YYDKDF (reference sequence).

Ten or more counts support this clonotype. V gene TRBV12-3 or TRBV12-4 combines with J gene TRBJ2-1, with 8 bases lining up with TRBD2. This CDR3 is 15 amino acids long. Germline trimming cut 5 bases from V and 5 bases from J; bases unmatched to any gene: 8. The CDR3 bases are TGTGCCAGCAGTAGAGAGACTAGCGTCCACAATGAGCAGTTCTTC. Translated, it gives CASSRETSVHNEQFF.

This clonotype was picked up a small number of times. The gene calls are TRBV6-2 or TRBV6-3 and TRBJ2-3; possibly TRBD1 for D (5 bases). V dropped 0 bases and J dropped 0 bases, with 13 bases sitting between them. Per germline, CDR1 MNHEY and CDR2 SVGEGT. The CDR3 runs 17 residues. The CDR3 DNA reads TGTGCCAGCAGTTACTCGATGAGGCAGGGTAGCACAGATACGCAGTATTTT. The encoded protein is CASSYSMRQGSTDTQYF.

This clonotype has only a few counts. The J gene is TRBJ1-4, the V gene TRBV28; 8 bases line up with TRBD1. Per the germline V gene, CDR1 is MDHEN and CDR2 is SYDVKM. The V segment lost 4 bases and the J segment 8 bases; nucleotides outside the gene matches: 9. The CDR3 runs to 15 residues. CDR3 sequence (DNA): TGTGCCAGCAGTTCACCGGGACAGGTGGACGAAAAACTGTTTTTT. Encoded protein: CASSSPGQVDEKLFF.

DNA of the CDR3: TGTGCCAGCAGTTACCGATGGGGGAATGAGCAGTTCTTC. It is translated as CASSYRWGNEQFF. J is TRBJ2-1 and V is TRBV6-2 or TRBV6-3; perhaps D is TRBD1 or TRBD2 (5 bases each). CDR1 and CDR2 from the germline V gene are MNHEY and SVGEGT. The CDR3 totals 13 residues. The germline V and J ends were trimmed by 2 bases and 7 bases, with 9 bases remaining between them.

This chain uses TRBV29-1 with TRBJ2-2; 8 positions match TRBD2. V dropped 8 bases and J dropped 7; count of bases not matched to a gene: 6. Germline V gene lookup returns CDR1 SQVTM and CDR2 ANQGSEA. This CDR3 is built from 12 residues. The CDR3 reads CSIRTSLGELFF. The DNA for the CDR3 is TGCAGCATACGGACTAGCCTCGGGGAGCTGTTTTTT.

A word on this clonotype: Just one base apart from a much larger clone, this may be a read error. This chain uses TRBV6-6 with TRBJ1-1; D unresolved. This CDR3 contains 10 residues. In germline, CDR1 is MNHNY, CDR2 SVGAGI (reference sequence). The CDR3: CTSRNTEAFF. In DNA form, the CDR3 reads TGTACCAGCAGGAACACTGAAGCTTTCTTT.

This clonotype was detected only a few times. The V gene is TRBV5-4, the J gene TRBJ2-7; the D gene is possibly TRBD2 (7 bases). V was clipped by 4 bases and J by 2 bases, with 19 bases between them. Looked up from germline, CDR1 is SGHNT and CDR2 is YYREEE (reference sequence). CDR3 length: 16 residues. The CDR3 nucleotides are TGTGCCAGCAGCCCACAAGAGGGAGGGGGGACCTACGAGCAGTACTTC. Translation gives CASSPQEGGGTYEQYF. The whole variable domain, remainder taken from reference TRBV5-4 and TRBJ2-7, is ETGVTQSPTHLIKTRGQQVTLRCSSQSGHNTVSWYQQALGQGPQFIFQYYREEENGRGNFPPRFSGLQFPNYSSELNVNALELDDSALYLCASSPQEGGGTYEQYFGPGTRLTVT.

A word on this clonotype: This may come from a read error, since a much larger clone is one base off. The CDR3 region has the DNA TGTGCCAGCAGCCCGTACTCTGGAAACACCGTATATTTT. As protein: CASSPYSGNTVYF. The V call is TRBV11-2, the J call TRBJ1-3; D gene uncertain. CDR1 SGHAT and CDR2 FQNNGV come from the germline V gene. There are 13 residues in the CDR3.